A selection of T cell receptor beta chains follows, all from one sample in a study of blood T cell repertoires in COVID-19. The assay was immunoSEQ multiplex PCR, and TCRdb's table has in-frame clones only and misses some. The table has a few hundred thousand clones, 84% seen once. Specimen: peripheral blood. The receptors stem from a woman aged 55-69 years who had recovered from COVID-19. CDR3s include the opening cysteine and the closing phenylalanine or tryptophan. D genes are given only for firm matches. Only some rows state a clone size, as once, few, many or a class for expanded clones.

size	V	D	J	DNA	CDR3
NA	TRBV13	TRBD2	TRBJ2-7	TGTGCCAGCAGCTTCTCTAGCGGGCGGAGCTCCTACGAGCAGTACTTC	CASSFSSGRSSYEQYF
NA	TRBV10-3	NA	TRBJ1-2	TGTGCCATCAGTGAGCTTGAGGGTGACTATGGCTACACCTTC	CAISELEGDYGYTF
NA	TRBV5-1	TRBD2	TRBJ2-5	TGCGCCAGCAGCGTAGGGACTAGAGGGCAAGAGACCCAGTACTTC	CASSVGTRGQETQYF
NA	TRBV5-6	TRBD2	TRBJ2-3	TGTGCCAGCAGCTTGGTACTAGCGGGGGGACGCACAGATACGCAGTATTTT	CASSLVLAGGRTDTQYF
NA	TRBV7-9	NA	TRBJ1-2	TGTGCCAGCAGCTTAGCGTACAGAAACTATGGCTACACCTTC	CASSLAYRNYGYTF
NA	TRBV5-1	TRBD2	TRBJ2-1	TGCGCCAGCAGGACGACTAGCGGGGGGGTTGAGCAGTTCTTC	CASRTTSGGVEQFF
many	TRBV2	NA	TRBJ2-7	TGTGCCAGCGGGAGAGTCTCCTACGAGCAGTACTTC	CASGRVSYEQYF
NA	TRBV3-1/TRBV3-2	NA	TRBJ2-5	TGTGCCAGCAGCCAAGTCCCTCTGGACAGATCCCCGCGGTTGCAAAAGACCCAGTACTTC	CASSQVPLDRSPRLQKTQYF
NA	TRBV4-2	TRBD1	TRBJ1-5	TGTGCCAGCAGCCAAGAGGCAGGGGGCGGCAATCAGCCCCAGCATTTT	CASSQEAGGGNQPQHF
NA	TRBV6-5	TRBD2	TRBJ2-3	TGTGCCAGCAGTTTCACTAGCGGGGGGGTCTCAGATACGCAGTATTTT	CASSFTSGGVSDTQYF
many	TRBV5-4	NA	TRBJ1-6	TGTGCCAGCAGCTGGGCAGGGTTTAATTCACCCCTCCACTTT	CASSWAGFNSPLHF
once	TRBV15	TRBD1	TRBJ1-1	TGTGCCACCAACTATGGACAGGGAGGCACTGAAGCTTTCTTT	CATNYGQGGTEAFF
few	TRBV5-7	NA	TRBJ1-1	TGTGCCAGCAGCTTAATCCCAGAGGAGTTGAACACTGAAGCTTTCTTT	CASSLIPEELNTEAFF
once	TRBV10-3	NA	TRBJ2-6	TGTGCCATCAGTGAAAGGGGCTCTGGGGCCAACGTCCTGACTTTC	CAISERGSGANVLTF
NA	TRBV18	NA	TRBJ2-5	TGTGCCAGCTCACCATCGGGTGGGGAGACCCAGTACTTC	CASSPSGGETQYF
NA	TRBV7-8	TRBD1	TRBJ1-1	TGTGCCAGCAGCTGGGGGGACAGGGCAGGCACTGAAGCTTTCTTT	CASSWGDRAGTEAFF
NA	TRBV5-1	TRBD1	TRBJ2-5	TGCGCCAGCAGCTGGGGAACAGGGGAAGAGACCCAGTACTTC	CASSWGTGEETQYF
NA	TRBV7-9	NA	TRBJ1-4	TGTGCCAGCAGCTTAGGTCGGGGGGCACGAGAAAAACTGTTTTTT	CASSLGRGAREKLFF
once	TRBV19	TRBD1	TRBJ1-5	TGTGCCAGTAGTACGTCCTCCGGGACAGCTAGCAATCAGCCCCAGCATTTT	CASSTSSGTASNQPQHF
NA	TRBV2	TRBD1	TRBJ1-5	TGTGCCAGCAGAAAGGACAGGTGGGGCAATCAGCCCCAGCATTTT	CASRKDRWGNQPQHF
NA	TRBV28	NA	TRBJ2-3	TGTGCCAGCAGTTTACATGGACAGTGTAATTTT	CASSLHGQCNF
NA	TRBV4-1	TRBD2	TRBJ2-7	TGCGCCAGCAGCCAAGAGGATGGGGAGCGGGGGACCTACGAGCAGTACTTC	CASSQEDGERGTYEQYF
NA	TRBV12-5	TRBD2	TRBJ2-5	TGTGCTAGTGGTTTGGTACGGTCTAGCGGACAAGAGACCCAGTACTTC	CASGLVRSSGQETQYF
NA	TRBV19	NA	TRBJ1-5	TGTGCCAGTAGCGGGACCGGGGGAGGGCAGCCCCAGCATTTT	CASSGTGGGQPQHF
NA	TRBV2	TRBD2	TRBJ2-3	TGTGCCAGCAGGACTAGCATAGATACGCAGTATTTT	CASRTSIDTQYF
NA	TRBV4-2	TRBD1	TRBJ2-1	TGTGCCAGCAGCCTAGACAGGGGGAATGAGCAGTTCTTC	CASSLDRGNEQFF
NA	TRBV7-8	TRBD1	TRBJ1-4	TGTGCCAGCAGCTCTGGACAGGGACGGAATGAAAAACTGTTTTTT	CASSSGQGRNEKLFF
few	TRBV4-1	NA	TRBJ1-1	TGCGCCAGCAGCCAGGCTTTGGGCCTTGGAGCTTTCTTT	CASSQALGLGAFF
NA	TRBV7-9	TRBD2	TRBJ2-3	TGTGCCAGCAGCCCCGACCGGGGGGGAAGCACAGATACGCAGTATTTT	CASSPDRGGSTDTQYF
many	TRBV30	NA	TRBJ1-2	TGTGCCTGGAGTTTGGGGAGGGGTGGCTACACCTTC	CAWSLGRGGYTF
NA	TRBV18	TRBD1	TRBJ1-2	TGTGCCAGCTCACCACTTTCACAGGGGGGCTATGGCTACACCTTC	CASSPLSQGGYGYTF
few	TRBV5-1	NA	TRBJ1-3	TGCGCCAGCAGCTTGGAGGGGAAGGCTGGAAACACCATATATTTT	CASSLEGKAGNTIYF
NA	TRBV20-1	NA	TRBJ2-3	TGCAGTGCTAGTTTGGGGAGACTTGATACGCAGTATTTT	CSASLGRLDTQYF
NA	TRBV19	NA	TRBJ1-2	TGTGCCAGTAGTATCATGGCGGAGGTAGATGGCTACACCTTC	CASSIMAEVDGYTF
NA	TRBV24-1	TRBD1	TRBJ2-3	TGTGCCACCAGTGACACTGGGACAGGGAGCGCAGATACGCAGTATTTT	CATSDTGTGSADTQYF
NA	TRBV6-5	NA	TRBJ2-7	TGTGCCAGCAGTACTTTTCGGGCCTACGAGCAGTACTTC	CASSTFRAYEQYF
NA	TRBV6-5	NA	TRBJ1-1	TGTGCCAGCAGACCTTGGGACATGAACACTGAAGCTTTCTTT	CASRPWDMNTEAFF
NA	TRBV13	NA	TRBJ1-3	TGTGCCAGCAGCTCCCAGGGAAACACCATATATTTT	CASSSQGNTIYF
NA	TRBV5-1	NA	TRBJ2-1	TGCGCCAGCAGCTTCGAGGCGAGGAGCTCCTACAATGAGCAGTTCTTC	CASSFEARSSYNEQFF
NA	TRBV7-9	NA	TRBJ1-1	TGTGCCAGCACACTCAACTCGAACACTGAAGCTTTCTTT	CASTLNSNTEAFF
NA	TRBV11-2	NA	TRBJ2-1	TGTGCCAGCAGCCCTACACAGCAGGGTGAGCAGTTCTTC	CASSPTQQGEQFF
NA	TRBV5-1	TRBD2	TRBJ2-1	TGCGCCAGCAGTCCAAGCGTCGGGACTAGTTTCTACAATGAGCAGTTCTTC	CASSPSVGTSFYNEQFF
NA	TRBV3-1/TRBV3-2	NA	TRBJ1-1	TGTGCCAGCAGCCAATGGACAGCGAACACTGAAGCTTTCTTT	CASSQWTANTEAFF
NA	TRBV4-3	NA	TRBJ2-5	TGCGCCAGCAGCCAAAACCCGGGGGTCGGGGAGACCCAGTACTTC	CASSQNPGVGETQYF